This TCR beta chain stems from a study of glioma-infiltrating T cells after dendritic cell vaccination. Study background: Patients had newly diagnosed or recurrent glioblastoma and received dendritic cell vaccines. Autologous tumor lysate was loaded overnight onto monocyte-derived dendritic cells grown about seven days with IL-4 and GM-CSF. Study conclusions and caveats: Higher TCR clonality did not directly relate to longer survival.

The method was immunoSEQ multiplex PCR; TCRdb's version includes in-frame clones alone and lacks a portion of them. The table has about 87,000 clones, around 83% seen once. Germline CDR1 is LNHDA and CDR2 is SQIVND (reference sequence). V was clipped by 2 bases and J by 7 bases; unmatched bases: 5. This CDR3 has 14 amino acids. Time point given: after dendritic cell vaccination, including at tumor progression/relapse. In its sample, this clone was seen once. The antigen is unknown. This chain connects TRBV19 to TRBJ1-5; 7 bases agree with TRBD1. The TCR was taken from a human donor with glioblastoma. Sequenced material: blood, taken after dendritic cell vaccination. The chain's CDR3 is CASSITGAPQPQHF. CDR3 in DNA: TGTGCCAGTAGTATAACAGGGGCTCCGCAGCCCCAGCATTTT. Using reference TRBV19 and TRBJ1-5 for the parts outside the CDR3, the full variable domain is DGGITQSPKYLFRKEGQNVTLSCEQNLNHDAMYWYRQDPGQGLRLIYYSQIVNDFQKGDIAEGYSVSREKKESFPLTVTSAQKNPTAFYLCASSITGAPQPQHFGDGTRLSIL.